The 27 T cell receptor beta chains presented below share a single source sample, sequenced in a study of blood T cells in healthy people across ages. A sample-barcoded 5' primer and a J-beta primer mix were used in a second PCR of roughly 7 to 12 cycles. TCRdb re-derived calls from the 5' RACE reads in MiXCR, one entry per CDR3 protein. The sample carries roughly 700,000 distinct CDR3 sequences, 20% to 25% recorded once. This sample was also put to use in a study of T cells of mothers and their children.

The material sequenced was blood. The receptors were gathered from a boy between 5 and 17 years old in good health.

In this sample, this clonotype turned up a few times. CDR3 sequence (DNA): TGTGCCAGCAGTTACATAGGGGAAGAGACCCAGTACTTC. It is translated as CASSYIGEETQYF. The chain employs TRBV6-5 and TRBJ2-5; D possibly corresponds to TRBD1 (5 bases). Germline V CDR1 and CDR2: MNHEY, SVGAGI. Trimming cost V 2 bases and J 3 bases, with 7 bases left between them. There are 13 residues in the CDR3.

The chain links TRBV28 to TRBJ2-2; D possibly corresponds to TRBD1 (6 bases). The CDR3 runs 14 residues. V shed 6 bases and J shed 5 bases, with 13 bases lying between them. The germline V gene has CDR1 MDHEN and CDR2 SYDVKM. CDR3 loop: CASRSYQGTGELFF. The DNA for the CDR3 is TGTGCCAGCAGGAGTTACCAGGGGACCGGGGAGCTGTTTTTT. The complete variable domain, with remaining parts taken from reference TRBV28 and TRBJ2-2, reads DVKVTQSSRYLVKRTGEKVFLECVQDMDHENMFWYRQDPGLGLRLIYFSYDVKMKEKGDIPEGYSVSREKKERFSLILESASTNQTSMYLCASRSYQGTGELFFGEGSRLTVL.

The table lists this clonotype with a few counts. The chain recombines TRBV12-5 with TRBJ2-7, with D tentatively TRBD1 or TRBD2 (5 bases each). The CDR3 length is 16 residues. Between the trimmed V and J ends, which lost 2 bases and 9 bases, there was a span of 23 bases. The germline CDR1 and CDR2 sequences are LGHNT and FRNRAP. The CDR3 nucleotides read TGTGCTAGTGGTTTGTTCATCGGGACCGAGGTCTCAGGGCAGTACTTC. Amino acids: CASGLFIGTEVSGQYF. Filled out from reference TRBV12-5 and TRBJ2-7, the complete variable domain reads DARVTQTPRHKVTEMGQEVTMRCQPILGHNTVFWYRQTMMQGLELLAYFRNRAPLDDSGMPKDRFSAEMPDATLATLKIQPSEPRDSAVYFCASGLFIGTEVSGQYFGPGTRLTVT.

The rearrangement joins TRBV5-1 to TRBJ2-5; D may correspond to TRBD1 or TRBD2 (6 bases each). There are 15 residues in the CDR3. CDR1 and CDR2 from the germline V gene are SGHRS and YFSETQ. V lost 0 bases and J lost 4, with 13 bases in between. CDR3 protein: CASSLEGGVSETQYF. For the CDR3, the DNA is TGCGCCAGCAGCTTGGAGGGGGGAGTGTCAGAGACCCAGTACTTC.

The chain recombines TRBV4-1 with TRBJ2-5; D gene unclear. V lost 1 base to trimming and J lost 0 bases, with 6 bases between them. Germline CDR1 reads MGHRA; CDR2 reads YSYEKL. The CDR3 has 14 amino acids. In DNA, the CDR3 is TGCGCCAGCAGCCAAGCACAGTACCAAGAGACCCAGTACTTC. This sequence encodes CASSQAQYQETQYF.

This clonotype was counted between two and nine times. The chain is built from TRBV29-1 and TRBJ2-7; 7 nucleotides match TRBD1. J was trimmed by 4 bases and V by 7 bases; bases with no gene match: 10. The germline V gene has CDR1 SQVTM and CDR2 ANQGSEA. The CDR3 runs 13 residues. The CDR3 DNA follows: TGCAGCGCTAAACAGGGGTTTGCTTACGAGCAGTACTTC. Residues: CSAKQGFAYEQYF.

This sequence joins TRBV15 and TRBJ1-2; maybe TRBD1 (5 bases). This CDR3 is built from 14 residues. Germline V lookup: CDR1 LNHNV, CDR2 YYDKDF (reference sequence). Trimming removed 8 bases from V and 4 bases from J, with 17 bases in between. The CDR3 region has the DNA TGTGCCACCCGGCCCTCAGGGTTGAGCTATGGCTACACCTTC. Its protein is CATRPSGLSYGYTF.

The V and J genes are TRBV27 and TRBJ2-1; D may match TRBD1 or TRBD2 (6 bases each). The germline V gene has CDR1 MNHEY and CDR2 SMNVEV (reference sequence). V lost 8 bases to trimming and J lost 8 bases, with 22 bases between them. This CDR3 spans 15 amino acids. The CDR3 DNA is TGTGCCAGCTCGGACTTCGGAGGGGGGTACGATGAGCAGTTCTTC. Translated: CASSDFGGGYDEQFF.

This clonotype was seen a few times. Written as DNA, the CDR3 is TGTGCCAGCAGTTACCGGGACCCTACCTACGAGCAGTACTTC. This gives the protein CASSYRDPTYEQYF. The chain has TRBV12-3 or TRBV12-4 and TRBJ2-7; either TRBD1 or TRBD2 may fit D (5 bases each). V shed 4 bases and J shed 2 bases, with 12 bases lying between them. The CDR3 contains 14 residues.

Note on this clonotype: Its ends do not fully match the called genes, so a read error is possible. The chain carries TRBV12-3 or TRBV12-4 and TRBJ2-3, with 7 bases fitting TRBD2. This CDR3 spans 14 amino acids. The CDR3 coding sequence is TGTGCCAGCAGGACAGCGGGGAGCACAGATACGGAGTATTTT. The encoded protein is CASRTAGSTDTEYF.

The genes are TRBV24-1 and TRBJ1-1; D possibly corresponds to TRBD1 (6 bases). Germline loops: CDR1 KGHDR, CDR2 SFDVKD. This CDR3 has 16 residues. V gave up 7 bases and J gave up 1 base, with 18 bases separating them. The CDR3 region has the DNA TGTGCCACCAGACAAAATGAGGACAGAGAGAACACTGAAGCTTTCTTT. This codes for CATRQNEDRENTEAFF.

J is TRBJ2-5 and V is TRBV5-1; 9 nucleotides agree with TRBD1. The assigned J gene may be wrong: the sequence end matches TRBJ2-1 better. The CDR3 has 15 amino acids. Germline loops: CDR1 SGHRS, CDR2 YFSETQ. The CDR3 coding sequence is TGCGCCAGCAGCGTTACAGGGGGCGAGGTAAATGAGCAGTTCTTC. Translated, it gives CASSVTGGEVNEQFF.

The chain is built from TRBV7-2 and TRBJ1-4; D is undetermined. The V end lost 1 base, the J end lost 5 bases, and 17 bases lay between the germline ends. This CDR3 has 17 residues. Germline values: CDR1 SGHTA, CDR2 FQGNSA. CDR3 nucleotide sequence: TGTGCCAGCAGCTTAGAGTTAGGCCCCCGGTTAAATGAAAAACTGTTTTTT. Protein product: CASSLELGPRLNEKLFF.

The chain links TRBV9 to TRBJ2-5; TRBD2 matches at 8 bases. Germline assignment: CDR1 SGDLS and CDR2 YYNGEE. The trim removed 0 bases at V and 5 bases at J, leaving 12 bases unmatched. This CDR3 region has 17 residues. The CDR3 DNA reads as TGTGCCAGCAGCGTAGGTTCGAGCGGGAGTTTAATGGAGACCCAGTACTTC. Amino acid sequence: CASSVGSSGSLMETQYF.

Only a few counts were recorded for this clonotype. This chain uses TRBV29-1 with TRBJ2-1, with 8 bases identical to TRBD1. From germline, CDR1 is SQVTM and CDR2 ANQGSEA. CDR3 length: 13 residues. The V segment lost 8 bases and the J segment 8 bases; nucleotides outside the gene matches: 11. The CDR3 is CSSTGEFSDEQFF. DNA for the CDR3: TGCAGCTCGACAGGGGAGTTTTCGGATGAGCAGTTCTTC.

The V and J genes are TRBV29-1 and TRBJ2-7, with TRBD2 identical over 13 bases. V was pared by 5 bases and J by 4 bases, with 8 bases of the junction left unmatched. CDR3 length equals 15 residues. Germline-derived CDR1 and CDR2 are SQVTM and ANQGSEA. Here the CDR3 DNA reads TGCAGCGTTAAAGGGACTAGCGGGACCGCATACGAGCAGTACTTC. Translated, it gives CSVKGTSGTAYEQYF.

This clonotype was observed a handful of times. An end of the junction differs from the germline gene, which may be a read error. The CDR3 sequence: CASSFRTSVSDNEQFF. As DNA, the CDR3 is TGTGCCAGCAGCTTCCGGACTAGCGTCTCCGACAATGAGCAGTTCTTC. The chain joins TRBV7-9 to TRBJ2-1; TRBD2 aligns across 9 bases. This CDR3 comprises 16 residues. The V gene's germline CDR1 is SEHNR and CDR2 FQNEAQ (reference sequence).

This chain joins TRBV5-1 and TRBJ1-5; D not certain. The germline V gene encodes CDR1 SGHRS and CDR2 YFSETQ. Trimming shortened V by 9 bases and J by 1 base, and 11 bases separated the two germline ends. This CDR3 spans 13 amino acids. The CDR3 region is CATPESSNQPQHF. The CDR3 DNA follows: TGCGCCACCCCCGAGTCCAGCAATCAGCCCCAGCATTTT.

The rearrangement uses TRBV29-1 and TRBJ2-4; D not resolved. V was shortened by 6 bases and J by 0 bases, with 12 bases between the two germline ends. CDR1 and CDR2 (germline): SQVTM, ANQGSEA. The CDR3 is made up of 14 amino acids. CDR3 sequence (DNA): TGCAGCGTAGGGTCGCCGCTAGCCAAAAACATTCAGTACTTC. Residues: CSVGSPLAKNIQYF.

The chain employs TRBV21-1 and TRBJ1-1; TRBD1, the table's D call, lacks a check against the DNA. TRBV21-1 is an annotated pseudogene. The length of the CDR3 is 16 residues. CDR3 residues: CASTRKSRGGSTEAFF. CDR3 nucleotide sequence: TGTGCCAGCACCCGAAAAAGCAGGGGGGGGAGCACTGAAGCTTTCTTT.

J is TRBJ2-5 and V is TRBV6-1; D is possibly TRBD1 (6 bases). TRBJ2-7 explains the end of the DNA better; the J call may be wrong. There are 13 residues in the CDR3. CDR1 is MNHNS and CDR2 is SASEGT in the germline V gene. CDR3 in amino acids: CASSETGNYEQYF. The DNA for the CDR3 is TGTGCCAGCAGTGAAACAGGGAACTACGAGCAGTACTTC.

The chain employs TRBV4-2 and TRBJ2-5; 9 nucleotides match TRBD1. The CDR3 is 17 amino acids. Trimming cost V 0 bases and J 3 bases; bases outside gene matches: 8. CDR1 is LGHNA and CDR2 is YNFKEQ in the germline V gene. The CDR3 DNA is TGTGCCAGCAGCCAAGACGACAGGGACAGGGAAAAAGAGACCCAGTACTTC. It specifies CASSQDDRDREKETQYF.

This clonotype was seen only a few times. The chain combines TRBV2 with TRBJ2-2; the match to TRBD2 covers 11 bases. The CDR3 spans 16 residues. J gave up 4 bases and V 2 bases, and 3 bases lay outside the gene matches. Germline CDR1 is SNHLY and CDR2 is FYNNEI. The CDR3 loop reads CASSETSGSGTGELFF. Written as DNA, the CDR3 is TGTGCCAGCAGTGAAACTAGCGGGAGTGGCACCGGGGAGCTGTTTTTT. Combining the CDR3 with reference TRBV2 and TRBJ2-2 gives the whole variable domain EPEVTQTPSHQVTQMGQEVILRCVPISNHLYFYWYRQILGQKVEFLVSFYNNEISEKSEIFDDQFSVERPDGSNFTLKIRSTKLEDSAMYFCASSETSGSGTGELFFGEGSRLTVL.

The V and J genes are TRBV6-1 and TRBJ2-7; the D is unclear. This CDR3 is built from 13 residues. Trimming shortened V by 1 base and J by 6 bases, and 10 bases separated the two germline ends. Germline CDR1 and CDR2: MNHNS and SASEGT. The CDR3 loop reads CASSEEVVGEQYF. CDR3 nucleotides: TGTGCCAGCAGTGAAGAGGTCGTCGGCGAGCAGTACTTC.

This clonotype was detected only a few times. The CDR3 loop reads CASSVDPDSQTQYF. CDR3 in DNA: TGTGCCAGCAGCGTAGATCCGGACAGCCAGACCCAGTACTTC. The chain has TRBV9 and TRBJ2-5, with D possibly TRBD1 on 6 matching bases. This CDR3 has 14 amino acids. Germline values: CDR1 SGDLS, CDR2 YYNGEE. V lost 0 bases to trimming and J lost 6 bases, with 12 bases between them.

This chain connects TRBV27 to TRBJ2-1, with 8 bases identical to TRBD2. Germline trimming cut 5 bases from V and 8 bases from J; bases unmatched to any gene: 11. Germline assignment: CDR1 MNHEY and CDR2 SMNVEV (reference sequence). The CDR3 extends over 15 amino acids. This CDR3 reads CASSPHTGRAHEQFF. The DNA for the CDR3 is TGTGCCAGCAGTCCCCATACCGGGAGGGCCCATGAGCAGTTCTTC.

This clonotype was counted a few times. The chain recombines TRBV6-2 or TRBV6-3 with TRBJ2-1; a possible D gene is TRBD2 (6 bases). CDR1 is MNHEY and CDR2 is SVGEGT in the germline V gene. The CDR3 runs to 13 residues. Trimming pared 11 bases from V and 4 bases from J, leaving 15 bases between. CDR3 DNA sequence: TGTGCCGCTGGCCGGGACTCTTACAATGAGCAGTTCTTC. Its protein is CAAGRDSYNEQFF.